This TCR beta chain is drawn from a study of identical twins. TCRdb redid the calling of the 5' RACE reads with MiXCR, one entry per CDR3 protein. The table has hundreds of thousands of distinct CDR3 sequences, approximately 13% seen once. The same data also went into a second study, on yellow fever vaccine responses in identical twins.

Sequencing input: PBMCs. The receptor comes from a woman aged 18-29 years in good health.

The CDR3 DNA follows: TGCGCCAGCAGTGGGTCCCCCAGGGCCTATGGCTACACCTTC. Protein product: CASSGSPRAYGYTF. This sequence joins TRBV10-2 and TRBJ1-2, with D perhaps matching TRBD1 (5 bases). This CDR3 has 14 residues. V lost 4 bases, J lost 4 bases, and 13 bases lay in between. Germline lookup yields CDR1 WSHSY and CDR2 SAAADI.